The rows below give T cell receptor beta chains drawn from one sample of a study of cytomegalovirus exposure and HLA in healthy donors. The method was immunoSEQ multiplex PCR; TCRdb's version includes in-frame clones alone and lacks a portion of them. The table includes about 250,000 clones, roughly 90% detected once. Input material: PBMCs. All receptors derive from a man aged 18 to 29 in good health and CMV-seropositive. Both conserved end residues are part of each CDR3. A D gene is named only where the DNA matches it firmly. The listing skips clone size in some rows; elsewhere it reads once, few, many or a size class.

clone size	V gene	J gene	D gene	CDR3 length	CDR3 DNA	CDR3 protein
.	TRBV6-1	TRBJ1-5	.	16	TGTGCCAGCAGTGAACGGTTCGGAGTGAGCAATCAGCCCCAGCATTTT	CASSERFGVSNQPQHF
.	TRBV6-1	TRBJ1-1	TRBD1	13	TGTGCCACAACGGACAGGTTGGGCACTGAAGCTTTCTTT	CATTDRLGTEAFF
few	TRBV15	TRBJ2-6	.	16	TGTGCCACCAGCAGGGCCGGAGGGTCTGGGGCCAACGTCCTGACTTTC	CATSRAGGSGANVLTF
.	TRBV7-3	TRBJ1-1	.	13	TGTGCCAGCAGCTACTCGATCGACACTGAAGCTTTCTTT	CASSYSIDTEAFF
few	TRBV10-3	TRBJ1-5	TRBD1	14	TGTGCCATCAGTGAGTCAGGGGGCGGTCAGCCCCAGCATTTT	CAISESGGGQPQHF
few	TRBV5-1	TRBJ1-4	.	16	TGCGCCAGCAGCTTGGTTGTTGGGGCAACTAATGAAAAACTGTTTTTT	CASSLVVGATNEKLFF
once	TRBV2	TRBJ2-3	TRBD1	14	TGTGCCAGCTCACAGGGGGCCAGCACAGATACGCAGTATTTT	CASSQGASTDTQYF
once	TRBV6-5	TRBJ2-3	TRBD2	16	TGTGCCAGCAGTAACTTGGGACTAGCGGGAGGAGATACGCAGTATTTT	CASSNLGLAGGDTQYF
.	TRBV28	TRBJ2-1	.	12	TGTGCCAGCAGAGGGGGATCGGGGGAGCAGTTCTTC	CASRGGSGEQFF
.	TRBV4-1	TRBJ1-1	.	15	TGCGCCAGCAGCCACCACTCGACAGGGAACACTGAAGCTTTCTTT	CASSHHSTGNTEAFF
.	TRBV15	TRBJ2-7	TRBD1	15	TGTGCCACCAGCAGAAACAGGGGGCTCTCCTACGAGCAGTACTTC	CATSRNRGLSYEQYF
.	TRBV11-1	TRBJ2-6	.	15	TGTGCCAGCAGCTCCCGGACGCCTGGGGCCAACGTCCTGACTTTC	CASSSRTPGANVLTF
.	TRBV6-5	TRBJ1-1	.	13	TGTGCCAGCAGCCCGGGACATAGCACTGAAGCTTTCTTT	CASSPGHSTEAFF
.	TRBV6-1	TRBJ2-1	.	14	TGTGCCAGCAGTCTCAGTTACTCCTACAATGAGCAGTTCTTC	CASSLSYSYNEQFF
.	TRBV5-1	TRBJ2-1	TRBD2	14	TGCGCCAGCAGCTTGTCACAGTCTAGCGGGAGTCCGTTCTTC	CASSLSQSSGSPFF
few	TRBV4-3	TRBJ1-2	TRBD1	16	TGCGCCAGCAGCCAACTTCCGACAGGGGGCAGCTATGGCTACACCTTC	CASSQLPTGGSYGYTF
.	TRBV11-3	TRBJ2-1	.	13	TGTGCCAGCAGCCTTGGGCCTAACAATGAGCAGTTCTTC	CASSLGPNNEQFF
.	TRBV5-1	TRBJ1-1	TRBD1	15	TGCGCCAGCAGCTTGGCGGGACAGGGAAACACTGAAGCTTTCTTT	CASSLAGQGNTEAFF
.	TRBV11-2	TRBJ2-7	.	12	TGTGCCAGCAGCTTAGTGGGTTACGAGCAGTACTTC	CASSLVGYEQYF
.	TRBV19	TRBJ2-2	.	15	TGTGCCAGTAGTCCCTCCGACTCCCGTCCCGGGGAGCTGTTTTTT	CASSPSDSRPGELFF
.	TRBV29-1	TRBJ2-5	.	13	TGCAGCGTTGAGGTGGGGTACCAAGAGACCCAGTACTTC	CSVEVGYQETQYF
.	TRBV6-1	TRBJ1-1	TRBD1	13	TGTGCCAGCAGTAGACCAGGGGGAACTGAAGCTTTCTTT	CASSRPGGTEAFF
.	TRBV10-3	TRBJ1-2	TRBD1	15	TGTGCCATCAGTGGAGGGACAGCCGGGCGCTATGGCTACACCTTC	CAISGGTAGRYGYTF
.	TRBV6-4	TRBJ1-2	.	13	TGTGCCAGCAGCCAGGACGGACTCGGGGGCTACACCTTC	CASSQDGLGGYTF
.	TRBV10-2	TRBJ2-5	.	13	TGCGCCAGCAGTGACCGGGGGCGAGAGACCCAGTACTTC	CASSDRGRETQYF
.	TRBV11-2	TRBJ2-5	.	17	TGTGCCAGCAGCTTAGGTCTGTCGGGGCAGGGTCAAGAGACCCAGTACTTC	CASSLGLSGQGQETQYF
once	TRBV2	TRBJ1-4	.	13	TGTGCCAGCAGCGAGAGTTTTAATGAAAAACTGTTTTTT	CASSESFNEKLFF
.	TRBV30	TRBJ2-7	.	13	TGTGCCCTCATCGCTGGGGGCTCCTACGAGCAGTACTTC	CALIAGGSYEQYF
.	TRBV5-1	TRBJ2-7	TRBD1	15	TGCGCCAGCAGCCCGACAGGGTCTAAGAACTACGAGCAGTACTTC	CASSPTGSKNYEQYF
.	TRBV6-1	TRBJ1-5	TRBD1	15	TGTGCCAGCAGGAAAGGACAGGGACGAGATCAGCCCCAGCATTTT	CASRKGQGRDQPQHF
.	TRBV28	TRBJ1-2	.	15	TGTGCCAGCAGTCCTCTCGACAGGCTTAACTATGGCTACACCTTC	CASSPLDRLNYGYTF
once	TRBV9	TRBJ2-7	TRBD1	15	TGTGCCAGCAGCGTGGGGGCAGGGGGCTCCTACGAGCAGTACTTC	CASSVGAGGSYEQYF
.	TRBV19	TRBJ2-7	.	15	TGTGCCAGTAGTAAGTCAGGACTAAACTCCTACGAGCAGTACTTC	CASSKSGLNSYEQYF